Listed below are T cell receptor beta chains from one sample, sequenced in a study of cytomegalovirus exposure and HLA in healthy donors. The method was immunoSEQ multiplex PCR; TCRdb's version includes in-frame clones alone and lacks a portion of them. The sample data list 30,000 to 40,000 clones. Sequencing was carried out using PBMCs. These receptors were taken from a human donor in good health. The CDR3 runs from the conserved cysteine through the conserved F or W. A D gene is named only where the DNA matches it firmly. Only part of the rows carry a size: once, few, many, or a class if the clone is expanded.

size: -; length: 14; J: TRBJ1-2; V: TRBV19; D: -; DNA: TGTGCCAGTATCTCAGCAGGGATGGCTTATGGCTACACCTTC; CDR3: CASISAGMAYGYTF
size: -; length: 13; J: TRBJ2-1; V: TRBV7-6; D: -; DNA: TGTGCCAGCAGCTTAGGGGGGCCTAATGAGCAGTTCTTC; CDR3: CASSLGGPNEQFF
size: -; length: 14; J: TRBJ2-5; V: TRBV19; D: -; DNA: TGTGCCAGTAGTATGTGGACAGCTCAAGAGAACCAGTACTTC; CDR3: CASSMWTAQENQYF
size: -; length: 13; J: TRBJ2-7; V: TRBV5-6; D: TRBD1; DNA: TGTGCCAGCAGCTCAACAGGGGGTTACGAGCAGTACTTC; CDR3: CASSSTGGYEQYF
size: -; length: 14; J: TRBJ1-6; V: TRBV5-8; D: -; DNA: TGTGCCACCCGCCGGGGGTTGGGAAATTCACCCCTCCACTTT; CDR3: CATRRGLGNSPLHF
size: -; length: 13; J: TRBJ1-1; V: TRBV18; D: TRBD1; DNA: TGTGACAGCTCCCCGGACAGGGACACTGAAGCTTTCTTT; CDR3: CDSSPDRDTEAFF
size: -; length: 10; J: TRBJ1-2; V: TRBV4-1; D: -; DNA: TGCGCAAGCCCCGGGTATGGCTACACCTTC; CDR3: CASPGYGYTF
size: -; length: 13; J: TRBJ1-5; V: TRBV29-1; D: -; DNA: TGCAGCGTTAGACAGGCCGGCAATCAGCCCCAGCATTTT; CDR3: CSVRQAGNQPQHF
size: medium-sized; length: 12; J: TRBJ1-3; V: TRBV19; D: -; DNA: TGTGCCAGTAGTCCAGTCGGAAACACCATATATTTT; CDR3: CASSPVGNTIYF
size: -; length: 11; J: TRBJ2-7; V: TRBV20-1; D: TRBD2; DNA: TGCAGTGCTGGGACGGGGGGGGCTAAGTACTTC; CDR3: CSAGTGGAKYF
size: -; length: 13; J: TRBJ1-2; V: TRBV14; D: -; DNA: TGTGCCAGCAGCTTCCTCCTCGCGAATGGCTACACCTTC; CDR3: CASSFLLANGYTF
size: -; length: 13; J: TRBJ1-2; V: TRBV2; D: -; DNA: TGTGCCAGCAGTGAAACAGGGTACTATGGCTACACCTTC; CDR3: CASSETGYYGYTF
size: -; length: 13; J: TRBJ1-1; V: TRBV9; D: -; DNA: TGTGCCAGCAGCCCCACAGAGAACACTGAAGCTTTCTTT; CDR3: CASSPTENTEAFF
size: -; length: 15; J: TRBJ2-7; V: TRBV4-1; D: TRBD1; DNA: TGCGCCAGCAGCCAAGATAGGGACAGGGTGGGCGAGCAGTCCTTC; CDR3: CASSQDRDRVGEQSF
size: -; length: 13; J: TRBJ1-5; V: TRBV6-1; D: TRBD1; DNA: TGTGCCAGCGAGGGACAGCGGTATCAGCCCCAGCATTTT; CDR3: CASEGQRYQPQHF
size: -; length: 12; J: TRBJ1-4; V: TRBV6-1; D: -; DNA: TGTGCCAGCAGTTCAGACAGGGAAAAACTGTTTTTT; CDR3: CASSSDREKLFF
size: -; length: 14; J: TRBJ1-2; V: TRBV5-4; D: -; DNA: TGTGCCAGCAGTTCGAGGGGAGGGGAGGGAGGCTACACCTTC; CDR3: CASSSRGGEGGYTF
size: -; length: 14; J: TRBJ1-5; V: TRBV7-9; D: -; DNA: TGTGCCAGCAGCTTAGGCACAGGCAATCAGCCCCAGCATTTT; CDR3: CASSLGTGNQPQHF
size: -; length: 13; J: TRBJ2-2; V: TRBV19; D: TRBD1; DNA: TGTGCCAGTAGGGACAGGCAGGTCGGGGAGCTGTTTTTT; CDR3: CASRDRQVGELFF
size: -; length: 13; J: TRBJ2-5; V: TRBV30; D: -; DNA: TGTGCCTGGAGTGTGTCTGAGGTGGAGACCCAGTACTTC; CDR3: CAWSVSEVETQYF
size: -; length: 15; J: TRBJ1-3; V: TRBV7-8; D: TRBD1; DNA: TGTGCCAGCAGCCCAGGGGGGATTCCTGGAAACACCATATATTTT; CDR3: CASSPGGIPGNTIYF
size: -; length: 13; J: TRBJ1-2; V: TRBV6-1; D: TRBD1; DNA: TGTGCCAGCAGCGGGGACAGCCTCTATGGCTACACCTTC; CDR3: CASSGDSLYGYTF
size: -; length: 19; J: TRBJ2-5; V: TRBV14; D: -; DNA: TGTGCCAGCAGCCAAGCAGCCGCGGGCGTACTACTGGGCCAAGAGACCCAGTACTTC; CDR3: CASSQAAAGVLLGQETQYF
size: -; length: 15; J: TRBJ2-7; V: TRBV4-1; D: TRBD1; DNA: TGCGCCAGCAGCCTCGGGACAGGAGGACCCTACGAGCAGTACTTC; CDR3: CASSLGTGGPYEQYF
size: -; length: 15; J: TRBJ2-5; V: TRBV4-1; D: -; DNA: TGCGCCAGCAGCCAAAGAGGGCAACAACAAGAGACCCAGTACTTC; CDR3: CASSQRGQQQETQYF
size: -; length: 17; J: TRBJ2-3; V: TRBV9; D: -; DNA: TGTGCCAGCAGCGTCAGCGGGCGGGGAGACTACACAGATAAGCAGTATTTT; CDR3: CASSVSGRGDYTDKQYF